This T cell receptor beta chain was captured in a study of neurological immune-mediated disorders. A blood bank in Maryland, USA, provided the volunteers who served as healthy controls. General observations from the study: No CDR3 amino acid sequences recurred among expanded clones across subjects, suggesting private repertoires in all groups. HTLV-1-associated myelopathy had the most TCR clonal expansion, while multiple sclerosis had the least, a level that fell below healthy controls.

The table lists this clonotype with many counts. Its antigen is unidentified. 5'RACE generated cDNA with 10-nucleotide random UMIs. TCRdb redid the calling of the 5' RACE reads with MiXCR, one entry per CDR3 protein. The repertoire holds more than 25,000 distinct CDR3 sequences, with about 4% as singletons. This TCR was sampled from a woman aged 40 to 49 in good health. Input material: CD4+ T cells from blood.

The CDR3 DNA is TGTGCCAGCAGCCACGGGGGTAGCGGCTATGGCTACACCTTC. Translating it yields CASSHGGSGYGYTF. This chain uses TRBV3-1 with TRBJ1-2; TRBD1 is a possible D gene (5 bases). Germline V gives CDR1 LGHDT, CDR2 YNNKEL (reference sequence). The V end was cut by 3 bases, the J end by 4 bases, with 12 bases between. CDR3 length equals 14 residues.